The 2 T cell receptor beta chains listed next were all sequenced from one sample in a study of shared T cell receptors in the human thymus. Profiling relied on immunoSEQ multiplex PCR, and the TCRdb table lists in-frame clones only, not all of them. The sample holds around 340,000 clones; approximately 95% are singletons and the top ten take approximately 0.02%. Sequenced material: thymocytes. The receptors were sampled from a human donor.

The rearrangement links TRBV5-1 to TRBJ1-3; D remains unclear. This CDR3 has 15 residues. Trimming removed 4 bases at V and 1 base at J, with 12 bases between. CDR1 SGHRS and CDR2 YFSETQ come from the germline V gene. Here the CDR3 DNA reads TGCGCCAGCAGCACCACCCACGCTTCTGGAAACACCATATATTTT. This sequence encodes CASSTTHASGNTIYF.

This chain connects TRBV30 to TRBJ2-2; D uncertain. Trimming left V 8 bases short and J 0 bases short, with 10 bases between. CDR3 length: 13 amino acids. The germline CDR1 and CDR2 sequences are GTSNPN and SVGIG (reference sequence). CDR3 protein: CARSSPNTGELFF. The CDR3 bases are TGTGCCAGAAGCTCTCCGAACACCGGGGAGCTGTTTTTT.